These 2 T cell receptor beta chains were all obtained from the same sample, sequenced in a study of blood T cell repertoires in COVID-19. Assay: immunoSEQ multiplex PCR; the TCRdb copy retains only in-frame clones and omits some. The sample carries approximately 280,000 clones, 90% recorded once. Sample: PBMCs or T cells enriched from blood (not recorded which). These receptors were collected from a woman under 30 with acute COVID-19.

Only one count was recorded for this clone. V and J are TRBV7-8 and TRBJ2-2, with D perhaps matching TRBD1 (5 bases). The CDR3 sequence is 14 residues long. The germline CDR1 and CDR2 sequences are SGHVS and FQNEAQ. Trimming removed 5 bases from V and 4 bases from J, with 11 bases in between. The CDR3 bases are TGTGCCAGCAGCCCGTCGACAGTCACCGGGGAGCTGTTTTTT. It specifies CASSPSTVTGELFF.

The chain carries TRBV27 and TRBJ1-4; 7 nucleotides agree with TRBD1. The trim removed 2 bases at V and 5 bases at J, leaving 5 bases unmatched. The CDR3 spans 15 residues. The V gene's germline CDR1 is MNHEY and CDR2 SMNVEV (reference sequence). CDR3 loop: CASSLTGRGNEKLFF. The CDR3 DNA reads TGTGCCAGCAGTTTAACCGGCAGGGGGAATGAAAAACTGTTTTTT.